The 5 T cell receptor beta chains below were found in one sample sequenced in a study of T cells in Graves' hyperthyroidism and ophthalmopathy. From RNA transcripts, TCR beta CDR3 regions were amplified. First-round RT-PCR of the TCR CDR3 relied on the HTBI primer set. MiXCR, applied by TCRdb to the multiplex PCR reads, yields one record per CDR3 protein. Of 500,000 to 600,000 distinct CDR3 sequences listed, 46% are singletons. Sequencing was carried out using peripheral blood or thyroid tissue (not recorded which). Every receptor here comes from a woman under 30 with Graves' hyperthyroidism.

This clonotype was counted ten times or more. V usage is TRBV4-1 and J usage is TRBJ1-6; D is undetermined. Trimming took 4 bases from V and 10 from J, leaving 14 bases between them. The CDR3 is made up of 14 amino acids. Looked up from germline, CDR1 is MGHRA and CDR2 is YSYEKL. The CDR3 region is CASSLGGNGSPLHF. For the CDR3, the DNA is TGCGCCAGCAGCCTCGGAGGTAACGGCTCACCCCTCCACTTT.

This clonotype was counted at least ten times. The J gene is TRBJ1-5, the V gene TRBV20-1, with D perhaps TRBD1 (5 bases). From germline, CDR1 is DFQATT and CDR2 SNEGSKA (reference sequence). Trimming removed 0 bases from V and 0 bases from J, with 9 bases in between. The CDR3 runs to 15 residues. The CDR3 bases are TGCAGTGCTAGAGAATTGACAGATAGCAATCAGCCCCAGCATTTT. This encodes CSARELTDSNQPQHF.

The gene calls are TRBV5-6 and TRBJ2-5; tentatively, D is TRBD1 (5 bases). The CDR3 is 14 amino acids. In germline, CDR1 is SGHDT, CDR2 YYEEEE. The ends were cut back, 1 base at V and 1 base at J, with 8 bases in the middle. The CDR3 nucleotides read TGTGCCAGCAGCTTGTTTGGGGCCCAAGAGACCCAGTACTTC. It encodes CASSLFGAQETQYF.

This clonotype came up many times. The V and J genes are TRBV20-1 and TRBJ1-2; perhaps TRBD1 as D (5 bases). Trimming shortened V by 7 bases and J by 5 bases, and 17 bases separated the two germline ends. Per germline, CDR1 DFQATT and CDR2 SNEGSKA (reference sequence). CDR3 length: 13 amino acids. The CDR3 loop is CSVRTGLGYGYTF. The DNA for the CDR3 is TGCAGTGTCAGAACAGGCCTGGGGTATGGCTACACCTTC.

The J gene is TRBJ2-2, the V gene TRBV7-2; the D gene is possibly TRBD1 (5 bases). The CDR3 covers 16 residues. Trimming shortened V by 6 bases and J by 0 bases, and 14 bases separated the two germline ends. Germline-derived CDR1 and CDR2 are SGHTA and FQGNSA. The CDR3 DNA is TGTGCCAGCAGACCCCCCAGCAGGGCGAACACCGGGGAGCTGTTTTTT. This gives the protein CASRPPSRANTGELFF.